This TCR beta chain was recorded in a study of blood T cell repertoires in COVID-19. At the level of the study: There were acute and convalescent COVID-19 samples, and they came from the United States, Italy and Spain. Sample material is recorded as cDNA or gDNA derived from T cells, B-cell-depleted T cells, or PBMCs.

As originally analysed: Scientists estimated how many nucleated cells there were by amplifying reference gene primers. Produced via immunoSEQ multiplex PCR; TCRdb's table is partial and in-frame only. The DNA gave D and trimming, while V, J and clone size come from that table. The sample holds some 100,000 clones; around 88% are singletons and the top ten take roughly 8.1%. This CDR3 has 16 amino acids. Germline CDR1 and CDR2: MNHNS and SASEGT. V was clipped by 3 bases and J by 7 bases, with 19 bases between them. This rearrangement joins TRBV6-1 to TRBJ1-5; the D gene is possibly TRBD1 (5 bases). The TCR originated in an older woman with acute or convalescent COVID-19. The sequencing input was peripheral blood. For the CDR3, the DNA is TGTGCCAGCAGTGAGGGTTCACAGGCGAGTTCACAGCCCCAGCATTTT. It translates to CASSEGSQASSQPQHF.